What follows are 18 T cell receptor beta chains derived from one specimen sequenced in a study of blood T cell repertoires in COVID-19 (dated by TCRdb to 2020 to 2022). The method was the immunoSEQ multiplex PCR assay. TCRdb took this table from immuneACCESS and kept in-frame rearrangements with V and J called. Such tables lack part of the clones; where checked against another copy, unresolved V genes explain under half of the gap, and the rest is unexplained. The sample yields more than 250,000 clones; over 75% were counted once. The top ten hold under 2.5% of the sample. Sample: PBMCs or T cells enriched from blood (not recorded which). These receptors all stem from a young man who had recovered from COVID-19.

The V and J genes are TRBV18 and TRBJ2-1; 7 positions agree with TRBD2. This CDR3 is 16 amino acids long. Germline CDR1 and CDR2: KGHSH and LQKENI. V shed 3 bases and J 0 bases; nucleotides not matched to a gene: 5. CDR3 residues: CASSPVAGTSYNEQFF. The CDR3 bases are TGTGCCAGCTCACCTGTAGCGGGCACCTCCTACAATGAGCAGTTCTTC.

Here the CDR3 DNA reads TGTGCCAGCAGTTTAATTGGGGAGAGGGTTGAAGCTTTCTTT. This gives the protein CASSLIGERVEAFF. This sequence joins TRBV27 and TRBJ1-1; no firm D call. There are 14 residues in the CDR3. The germline V and J ends were trimmed by 2 bases and 7 bases, with 14 bases remaining between them. CDR1 is MNHEY and CDR2 is SMNVEV in the germline V gene (reference sequence).

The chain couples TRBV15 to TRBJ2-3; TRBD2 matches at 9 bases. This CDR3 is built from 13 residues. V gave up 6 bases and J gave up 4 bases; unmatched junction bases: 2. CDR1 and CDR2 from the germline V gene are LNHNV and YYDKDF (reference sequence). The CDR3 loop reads CATSSGGSDTQYF. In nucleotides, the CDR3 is TGTGCCACCAGTAGCGGGGGATCAGATACGCAGTATTTT.

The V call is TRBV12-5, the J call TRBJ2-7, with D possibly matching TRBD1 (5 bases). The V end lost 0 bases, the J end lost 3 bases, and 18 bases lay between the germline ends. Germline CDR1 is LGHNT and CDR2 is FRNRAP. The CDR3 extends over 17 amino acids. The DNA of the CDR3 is TGTGCTAGTGGTTTGGTTGTGGGGCAGGGCATTAACTACGAGCAGTACTTC. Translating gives CASGLVVGQGINYEQYF.

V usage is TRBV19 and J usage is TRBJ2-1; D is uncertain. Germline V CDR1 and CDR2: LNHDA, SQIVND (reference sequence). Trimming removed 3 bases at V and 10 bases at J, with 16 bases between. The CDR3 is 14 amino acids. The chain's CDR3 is CASSILSRGPEQFF. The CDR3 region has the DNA TGTGCCAGTAGTATTCTTTCGCGCGGCCCGGAGCAGTTCTTC.

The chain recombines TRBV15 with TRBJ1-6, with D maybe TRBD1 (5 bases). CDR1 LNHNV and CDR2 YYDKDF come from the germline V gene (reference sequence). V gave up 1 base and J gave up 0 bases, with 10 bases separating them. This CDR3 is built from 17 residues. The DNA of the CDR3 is TGTGCCACCAGCAGAGGAGGCGGGGGCTCCTATAATTCACCCCTCCACTTT. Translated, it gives CATSRGGGGSYNSPLHF.

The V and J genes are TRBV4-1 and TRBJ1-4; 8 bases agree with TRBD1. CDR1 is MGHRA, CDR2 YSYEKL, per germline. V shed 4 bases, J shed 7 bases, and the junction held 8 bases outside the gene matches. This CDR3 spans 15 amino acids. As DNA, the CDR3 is TGCGCCAGCAGCCCACTCGACAGGGGCGGTGAAAAACTGTTTTTT. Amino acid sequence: CASSPLDRGGEKLFF.

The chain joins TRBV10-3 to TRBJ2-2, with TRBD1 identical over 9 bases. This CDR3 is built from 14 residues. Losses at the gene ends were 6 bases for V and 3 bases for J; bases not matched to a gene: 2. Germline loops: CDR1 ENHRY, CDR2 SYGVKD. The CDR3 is CAIRDRGYTGELFF. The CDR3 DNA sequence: TGTGCCATCAGGGACAGGGGATACACCGGGGAGCTGTTTTTT.

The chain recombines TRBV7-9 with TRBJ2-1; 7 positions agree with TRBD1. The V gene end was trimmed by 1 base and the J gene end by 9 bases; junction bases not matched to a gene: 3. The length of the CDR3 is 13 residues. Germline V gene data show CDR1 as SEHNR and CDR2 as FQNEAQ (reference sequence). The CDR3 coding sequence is TGTGCCAGCAGCTTAGATACAGGGGCTGAGCAGTTCTTC. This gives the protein CASSLDTGAEQFF.

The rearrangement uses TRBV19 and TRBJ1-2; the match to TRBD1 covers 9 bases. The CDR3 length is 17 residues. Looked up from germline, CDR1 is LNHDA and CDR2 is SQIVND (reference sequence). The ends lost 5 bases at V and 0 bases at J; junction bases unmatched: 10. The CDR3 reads CASSLRTGALPNYGYTF. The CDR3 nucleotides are TGTGCCAGTAGTCTACGGACAGGGGCCCTCCCTAACTATGGCTACACCTTC.

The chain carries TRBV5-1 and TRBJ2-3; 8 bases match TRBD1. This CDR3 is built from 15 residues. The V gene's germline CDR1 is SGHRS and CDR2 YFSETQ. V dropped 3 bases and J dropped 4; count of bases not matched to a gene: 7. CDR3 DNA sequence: TGCGCCAGCAGCTGGGGGACAGGTCGCGCAGATACGCAGTATTTT. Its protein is CASSWGTGRADTQYF.

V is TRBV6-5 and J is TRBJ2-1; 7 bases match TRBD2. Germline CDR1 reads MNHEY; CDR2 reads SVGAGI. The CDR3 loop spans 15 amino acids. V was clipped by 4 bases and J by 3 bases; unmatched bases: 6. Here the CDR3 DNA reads TGTGCCAGCAGTTTCTACGGGGGGTTCTACAATGAGCAGTTCTTC. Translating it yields CASSFYGGFYNEQFF.

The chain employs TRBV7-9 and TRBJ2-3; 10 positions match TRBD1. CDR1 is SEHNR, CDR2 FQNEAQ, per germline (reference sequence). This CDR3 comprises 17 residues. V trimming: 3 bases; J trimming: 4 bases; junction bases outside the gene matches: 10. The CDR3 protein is CASSFGNRDRGPDTQYF. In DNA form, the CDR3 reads TGTGCCAGCAGCTTCGGGAACCGGGACAGGGGCCCAGATACGCAGTATTTT. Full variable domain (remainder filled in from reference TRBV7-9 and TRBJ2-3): DTGVSQNPRHKITKRGQNVTFRCDPISEHNRLYWYRQTLGQGPEFLTYFQNEAQLEKSRLLSDRFSAERPKGSFSTLEIQRTEQGDSAMYLCASSFGNRDRGPDTQYFGPGTRLTVL.

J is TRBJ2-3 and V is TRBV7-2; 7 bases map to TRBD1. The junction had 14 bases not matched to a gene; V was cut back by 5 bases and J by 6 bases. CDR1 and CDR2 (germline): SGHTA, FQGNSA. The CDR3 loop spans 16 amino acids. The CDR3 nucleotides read TGTGCCAGCAGCATCCACAGGGGCCGTCCCGTGGATACGCAGTATTTT. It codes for CASSIHRGRPVDTQYF.

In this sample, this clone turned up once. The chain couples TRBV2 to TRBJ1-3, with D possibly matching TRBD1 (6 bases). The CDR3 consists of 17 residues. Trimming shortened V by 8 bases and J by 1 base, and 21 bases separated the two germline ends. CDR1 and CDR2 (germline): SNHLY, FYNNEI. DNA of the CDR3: TGTGCCAGCCGTACCCACAGGGTGCCCGTATCTGGAAACACCATATATTTT. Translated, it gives CASRTHRVPVSGNTIYF.

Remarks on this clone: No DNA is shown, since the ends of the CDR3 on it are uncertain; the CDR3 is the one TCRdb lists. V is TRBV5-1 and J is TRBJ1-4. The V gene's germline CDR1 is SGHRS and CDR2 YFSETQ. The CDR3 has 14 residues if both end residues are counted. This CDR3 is CASSSSGVEEKLFF.

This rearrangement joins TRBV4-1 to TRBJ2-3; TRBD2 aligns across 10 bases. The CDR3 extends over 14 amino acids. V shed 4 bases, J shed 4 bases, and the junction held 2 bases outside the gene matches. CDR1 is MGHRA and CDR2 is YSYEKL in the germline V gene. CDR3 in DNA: TGCGCCAGCAGCCGAACTAGCGGGGCAGATACGCAGTATTTT. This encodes CASSRTSGADTQYF.

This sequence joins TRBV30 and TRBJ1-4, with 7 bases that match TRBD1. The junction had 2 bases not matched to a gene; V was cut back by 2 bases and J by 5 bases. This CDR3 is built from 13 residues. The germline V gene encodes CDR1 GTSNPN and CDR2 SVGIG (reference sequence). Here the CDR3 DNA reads TGTGCCTGGAGTTCAGGGGGGAATGAAAAACTGTTTTTT. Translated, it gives CAWSSGGNEKLFF.